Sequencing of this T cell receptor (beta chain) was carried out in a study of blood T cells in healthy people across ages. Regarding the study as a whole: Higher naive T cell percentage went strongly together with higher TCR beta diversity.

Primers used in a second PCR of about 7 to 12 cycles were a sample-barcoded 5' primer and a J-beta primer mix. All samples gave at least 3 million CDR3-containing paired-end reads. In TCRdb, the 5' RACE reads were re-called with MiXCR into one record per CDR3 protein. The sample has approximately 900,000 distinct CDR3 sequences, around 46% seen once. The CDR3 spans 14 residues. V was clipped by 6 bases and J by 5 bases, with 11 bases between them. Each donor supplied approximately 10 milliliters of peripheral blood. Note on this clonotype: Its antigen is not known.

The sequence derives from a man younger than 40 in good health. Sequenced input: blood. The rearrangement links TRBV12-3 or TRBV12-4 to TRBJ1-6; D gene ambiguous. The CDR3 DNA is TGTGCCAGCAGCGACCGGTCCAATAATTCACCCCTCCACTTT. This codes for CASSDRSNNSPLHF.